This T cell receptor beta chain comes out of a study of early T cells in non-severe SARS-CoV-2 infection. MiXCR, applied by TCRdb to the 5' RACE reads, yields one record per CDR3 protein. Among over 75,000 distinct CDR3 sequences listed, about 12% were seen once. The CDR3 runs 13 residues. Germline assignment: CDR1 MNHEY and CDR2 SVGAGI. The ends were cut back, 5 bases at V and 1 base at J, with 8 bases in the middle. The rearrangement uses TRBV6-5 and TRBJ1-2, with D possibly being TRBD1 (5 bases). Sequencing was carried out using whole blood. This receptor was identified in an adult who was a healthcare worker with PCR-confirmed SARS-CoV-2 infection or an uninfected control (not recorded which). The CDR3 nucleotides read TGTGCCAGCAGTCGGGACGTTAACTATGGCTACACCTTC. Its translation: CASSRDVNYGYTF.